This record covers a single T cell receptor (beta chain). Per the original methods: The assay estimated nucleated cells by amplifying reference gene primers. Only in-frame clones appear in the TCRdb table, and some are missing; sequencing was by immunoSEQ multiplex PCR. For V, J and clone size, that table is used; D and trimming come from the DNA. Of around 250,000 clones in the sample, more than 65% were seen once. The sample originates from a study of blood T cell repertoires in COVID-19. Germline CDR1 reads KGHSH; CDR2 reads LQKENI. V shed 3 bases and J 9 bases; nucleotides not matched to a gene: 7. This CDR3 has 16 residues.

The sample consisted of peripheral blood. The rearrangement links TRBV18 to TRBJ2-1; TRBD2 aligns across 14 bases. The source is a woman between 18 and 29 years old with acute or convalescent COVID-19. The CDR3 loop is CASSPPGTSGSSEQFF. The CDR3 nucleotides read TGTGCCAGCTCACCTCCCGGGACTAGCGGGAGTAGTGAGCAGTTCTTC.